This TCR beta chain came from a study of post-analysis software for immune sequencing data. Looking at the study overall: In terms of disease course, relapsing-remitting, secondary progressive and progressive-relapsing multiple sclerosis were included.

Study-wide findings and caveats: F measure grouped same-batch samples tightly together. For normalized Chao1 diversity, multiple sclerosis patients scored significantly lower than controls did.

With respect to this clonotype: Its specificity is unknown. A junction boundary mismatches the germline segment, possibly from a read error.

Carried by the TCR beta cDNA libraries were unique molecular identifiers. With roughly 1 to 11 million T cells as the source, a few hundred thousand cDNA molecules resulted. Each CDR3 protein is one row after TCRdb ran MiXCR on the PCR reads. Among over 150,000 distinct CDR3 sequences, 30% were seen once, and the ten largest hold about 1.6%. The source material was blood. This TCR was sampled from a girl aged 10 to 17 with multiple sclerosis.

In DNA, the CDR3 is TGTGCCAACAGCCCCGGACCCTTTCCTTACTATGGCTACACCTTC. Protein sequence: CANSPGPFPYYGYTF. This chain connects TRBV14 to TRBJ1-2; no reliable D call. In germline, CDR1 is SGHDN, CDR2 FVKESK. This CDR3 comprises 15 residues.